This TCR beta chain is drawn from a study of blood T cells in healthy people across ages (dated by TCRdb to between 2015 and 2017). The study in broad terms: In model experiments, template switching captured roughly one uniquely barcoded TCR beta cDNA molecule for every two T cells. Using the same blood draw, the study looked at two additional independent replicas of 1 million unique cDNA reads for two donors, one aged 18 to 29 and the other aged 80 or older. Four age groups were formed from the donors: young (average approximately 15 years), middle-aged (around 41), aged (roughly 58) and long-lived (about 75). Age-related changes in TCR beta repertoire diversity were measured in the study by deep sequencing normalized with unique cDNA molecular identifiers. To avoid experimental bias, donors of different ages were distributed randomly across sequencing lanes. The study at large found these results: Observed TCR beta diversity per million T cells fell roughly linearly with age, and a significant reduction was already apparent by age roughly 40. Donor CMV infection status was unknown, potentially confounding age-related changes in expanded clonotypes. Total diversity estimates from one million sequenced T cells were considered lower bounds and underestimates. A strong correlation was found between observed TCR beta diversity and the percentage of naive T cells measured by flow cytometry. Bulk unsorted PBMC profiling prevented conclusive comparison of naive and antigen-experienced compartments. Compared with the aged group, the long-lived group had more naive CD4+ T cells, fewer expanded clones and increased TCR diversity, suggesting age selection.

To note about this clonotype: The antigen this receptor binds is unknown. Within one base of it there is no much larger clone, and no base qualities were kept.

V gives up 4 bases and J gives up 0 bases, and the segment between their germline ends measures 10 bases. Measured from the cysteine to the phenylalanine, the CDR3 is 15 residues long. Only the CDR3 portion is preserved as DNA: 45 bases, with reading frame beginning at the first base. CDR1 SGDLS and CDR2 YYNGEE were looked up in the germline V gene. The library came from 5' RACE. The sequencer listed for this sample is Illumina HiSeq 2500. A second PCR of roughly 7 to 11 cycles was run with a J-beta primer mix and a sample-barcoded 5' primer. A template-switch 5' adaptor carrying 12 random nucleotides introduced a unique molecular identifier onto each TCR beta cDNA molecule. At least 2.5 million CDR3-containing paired-end reads were obtained from each sample. First-strand cDNA synthesis was performed from all RNA using the Mint cDNA synthesis kit, with priming by a TRBC-specific oligonucleotide. Following uracil-DNA glycosylase treatment, a first 18-cycle PCR with universal primers M1SS and BC2_uni_R was performed on all cDNA. The study's own analysis went as follows. Each sample was normalized by randomly selecting 1 million high-quality reads, each carrying a distinct molecular identifier. Reads sharing molecular identifiers were discarded rather than binned into consensus sequences. MiTCR, with a Q25 quality threshold and the strictest error-elimination algorithm, was used for CDR3 identification, clonotype clustering and error correction. A nonparametric unseen species model with Euler transformation was used to estimate a lower bound on total TCR beta diversity. Through fastp at Q25 and MiXCR, TCRdb rebuilt clones from the public reads, retaining in-frame beta chains. Every distinct CDR3 protein forms one entry, paired with its most common genes and DNA. In this record, the V and J calls reflect TCRdb's handling and not the investigators' own analysis. Across this sample there are about 1.6 million distinct CDR3 sequences, with about 35% seen only once. The top ten hold roughly 12% of the sample.

The donors were 40 or so Caucasian individuals from Russia, aged roughly 6 to 90 years, who were systemically healthy. Ten milliliters of peripheral blood were drawn from each donor into EDTA-treated Vacutainer tubes. Ficoll-Paque density-gradient centrifugation was used to isolate PBMCs, with at least 7 million obtained per sample. Total RNA, at least 6 micrograms per sample, was extracted from PBMCs with Trizol reagent. Naive CD45RAhigh/CD27high T cell percentages were measured by flow cytometry on a PBMC aliquot from every donor. The specimen was blood. This clonotype was sampled from a woman aged 25-40 years in good health. The rearrangement joined TRBV9 to TRBJ1-4, with an unclear D gene assignment. In nucleotides, the sequence is TGTGCCAGCAGCCCCTATGGATCAACTAATGAAAAACTGTTTTTT. Its protein is CASSPYGSTNEKLFF. The CDR3 plus the reference TRBV9 and TRBJ1-4 genes for the other parts give the full variable domain: DSGVTQTPKHLITATGQRVTLRCSPRSGDLSVYWYQQSLDQGLQFLIQYYNGEERAKGNILERFSAQQFPDLHSELNLSSLELGDSALYFCASSPYGSTNEKLFFGSGTQLSVL.